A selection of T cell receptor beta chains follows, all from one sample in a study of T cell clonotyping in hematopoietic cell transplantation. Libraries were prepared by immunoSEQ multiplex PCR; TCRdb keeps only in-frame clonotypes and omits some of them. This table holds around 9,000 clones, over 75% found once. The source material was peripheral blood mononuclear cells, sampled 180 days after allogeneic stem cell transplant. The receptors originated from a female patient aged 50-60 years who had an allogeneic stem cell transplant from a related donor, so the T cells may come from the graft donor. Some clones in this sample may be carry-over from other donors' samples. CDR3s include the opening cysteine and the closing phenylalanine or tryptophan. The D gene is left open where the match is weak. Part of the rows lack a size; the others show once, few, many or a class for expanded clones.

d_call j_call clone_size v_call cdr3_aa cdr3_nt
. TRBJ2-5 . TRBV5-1 CASSSITGETQYF TGCGCCAGCAGCTCTATAACAGGGGAGACCCAGTACTTC
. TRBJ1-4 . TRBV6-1 CASSVTRGWGEKLFF TGTGCCAGCAGTGTTACCAGGGGTTGGGGTGAAAAACTGTTTTTT
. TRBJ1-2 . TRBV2 CATRVGKGGYTF TGTGCTACCAGGGTGGGAAAGGGGGGCTACACCTTC
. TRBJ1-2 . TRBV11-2 CASSLVGGNYGYTF TGTGCCAGCAGCTTAGTAGGGGGTAACTATGGCTACACCTTC
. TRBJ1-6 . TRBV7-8 CASSPEMYSPLHF TGTGCCAGCAGCCCGGAGATGTATTCACCCCTCCACTTT
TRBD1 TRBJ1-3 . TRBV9 CASSVDPTGNTIYF TGTGCCAGCAGCGTAGACCCGACAGGGAACACCATATATTTT
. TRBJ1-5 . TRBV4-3 CASSLTTGLSNQPQHF TGCGCCAGCAGCTTAACGACTGGATTGAGCAATCAGCCCCAGCATTTT
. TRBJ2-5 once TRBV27 CASSPRGLETQYF TGTGCCAGCAGTCCCAGGGGTTTAGAGACCCAGTACTTC
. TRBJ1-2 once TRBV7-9 CASSRGEETNYGYTF TGTGCCAGCAGCCGGGGGGAGGAAACTAACTATGGCTACACCTTC
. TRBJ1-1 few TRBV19 CASSVKRGTEAFF TGTGCCAGTAGTGTCAAACGGGGAACTGAAGCTTTCTTT
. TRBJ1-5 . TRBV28 CASSSMGLEDQPQHF TGTGCCAGCAGTTCCATGGGTCTGGAGGATCAGCCCCAGCATTTT
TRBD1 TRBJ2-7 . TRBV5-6 CASSLELQGVNEQYF TGTGCCAGCAGCTTGGAACTACAGGGGGTAAACGAGCAGTACTTC
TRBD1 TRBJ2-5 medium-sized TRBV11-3 CASSSGQVKETQYF TGTGCCAGCAGCTCGGGACAGGTGAAAGAGACCCAGTACTTC
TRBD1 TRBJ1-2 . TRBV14 CASSQGQNYGYTF TGTGCCAGCAGCCAGGGACAGAACTATGGCTACACCTTC